This is a list of T cell receptor beta chains from one sample in a study of OX40 agonist ivuxolimab in advanced cancers. Profiled with immunoSEQ multiplex PCR; TCRdb holds only in-frame clones, not every one. Of around 52,000 clones detected, approximately 86% appear once; the ten largest clones hold 3% to 3.5%. Sample: CD4+ or CD8+ T cells sorted from blood, taken in a trial of the OX40 agonist ivuxolimab. The origin of the receptors is an adult with an advanced solid tumor such as melanoma, head and neck, liver or kidney cancer. Both conserved end residues are part of each CDR3. The order of the fields is V gene, clone size, J gene, D gene, CDR3 DNA, CDR3 protein. The D gene is left open where the match is weak. Size values are once, few and many counts, or a class for expanded clones, and some rows have none.

v_gene: TRBV18
abundance: -
j_gene: TRBJ2-5
d_gene: -
CDR3nt: TGTGCCAGCTCACGCCAGAGCCAAGAGACCCAGTACTTC
CDR3aa: CASSRQSQETQYF

v_gene: TRBV6-1
abundance: -
j_gene: TRBJ1-1
d_gene: -
CDR3nt: TGTGCCAGCAGTGAGTTGGCCGACCCACACACTGAAGCTTTCTTT
CDR3aa: CASSELADPHTEAFF

v_gene: TRBV6-6
abundance: few
j_gene: TRBJ2-4
d_gene: TRBD2
CDR3nt: TGTGCCAGCACAAACGGGGGGGCCAAAAACATTCAGTACTTC
CDR3aa: CASTNGGAKNIQYF

v_gene: TRBV7-9
abundance: few
j_gene: TRBJ1-5
d_gene: -
CDR3nt: TGTGCCAGCAGCCCCTCGAGCAATCAGCCCCAGCATTTT
CDR3aa: CASSPSSNQPQHF

v_gene: TRBV19
abundance: few
j_gene: TRBJ2-1
d_gene: -
CDR3nt: TGTGCCAGTAGTATCTATGACTTGGGTAGCAACAATGAGCAGTTCTTC
CDR3aa: CASSIYDLGSNNEQFF

v_gene: TRBV6-1
abundance: -
j_gene: TRBJ2-7
d_gene: -
CDR3nt: TGTGCCAGCAGTGAATCCGGGGGAGACCCCTTCCACGAGCAGTACTTC
CDR3aa: CASSESGGDPFHEQYF

v_gene: TRBV6-1
abundance: medium-sized
j_gene: TRBJ1-5
d_gene: -
CDR3nt: TGTGCCAGCACTCCCGGCCGGGGGGCGAGGCCCCAGCATTTT
CDR3aa: CASTPGRGARPQHF

v_gene: TRBV28
abundance: -
j_gene: TRBJ2-7
d_gene: TRBD2
CDR3nt: TGTGCCAGCAGCCCCGGGACTAGCCTCGCCGGGGAGCAGTACTTC
CDR3aa: CASSPGTSLAGEQYF

v_gene: TRBV5-5
abundance: -
j_gene: TRBJ2-1
d_gene: TRBD1
CDR3nt: TGTGCCAGCAACACTCGACAGGGCCTCGGGAATGAGCAGTTCTTC
CDR3aa: CASNTRQGLGNEQFF

v_gene: TRBV19
abundance: -
j_gene: TRBJ1-4
d_gene: -
CDR3nt: TGTGCCAGTAGTCCGCCGACGGTCGCTCATGAAAAACTGTTTTTT
CDR3aa: CASSPPTVAHEKLFF

v_gene: TRBV18
abundance: -
j_gene: TRBJ1-2
d_gene: -
CDR3nt: TGTGCCAGCTCACCCGGGGATGGCTACACCTTC
CDR3aa: CASSPGDGYTF

v_gene: TRBV2
abundance: few
j_gene: TRBJ1-2
d_gene: TRBD1
CDR3nt: TGTGCCAGCAGTGAAGCCGCGCTGGGACAGGTCTATGGCTACACCTTC
CDR3aa: CASSEAALGQVYGYTF

v_gene: TRBV6-5
abundance: -
j_gene: TRBJ2-2
d_gene: -
CDR3nt: TGTGCCAGCAGTGTTCGGACCGGGGAGCTGTTTTTT
CDR3aa: CASSVRTGELFF

v_gene: TRBV6-5
abundance: -
j_gene: TRBJ1-1
d_gene: -
CDR3nt: TGTGCCAGCACCTCAGGGCGGGTGAACACTGAAGCTTTCTTT
CDR3aa: CASTSGRVNTEAFF

v_gene: TRBV19
abundance: -
j_gene: TRBJ1-1
d_gene: -
CDR3nt: TGTGCCAGTACTCTTGGGATGAACACTGAAGCTTTCTTT
CDR3aa: CASTLGMNTEAFF

v_gene: TRBV30
abundance: -
j_gene: TRBJ2-1
d_gene: -
CDR3nt: TGTGCCTGGAGTCCAAGGACTATCTACAATGAGCAGTTCTTC
CDR3aa: CAWSPRTIYNEQFF

v_gene: TRBV19
abundance: -
j_gene: TRBJ1-6
d_gene: TRBD1
CDR3nt: TGTGCCAGTAGTACAGGGGGCGTAGGTTCACCCCTCCACTTT
CDR3aa: CASSTGGVGSPLHF

v_gene: TRBV6-6
abundance: -
j_gene: TRBJ1-2
d_gene: -
CDR3nt: TGTGCCAGCAGCCACAGGGATGTAGGGCCCTATGGCTACACCTTC
CDR3aa: CASSHRDVGPYGYTF

v_gene: TRBV7-2
abundance: -
j_gene: TRBJ2-1
d_gene: TRBD2
CDR3nt: TGTGCCAGCAGCTTAGCGATCGGGCGGGGGTTATACAATGAGCAGTTCTTC
CDR3aa: CASSLAIGRGLYNEQFF

v_gene: TRBV7-2
abundance: -
j_gene: TRBJ1-3
d_gene: -
CDR3nt: TGTGCCAGCAGCTTAGGCCGGGGAATAAACACCATATATTTT
CDR3aa: CASSLGRGINTIYF

v_gene: TRBV6-1
abundance: -
j_gene: TRBJ1-4
d_gene: -
CDR3nt: TGTGCCAGCAGTTCCGGGACCTATGAAAAACTGTTTTTT
CDR3aa: CASSSGTYEKLFF

v_gene: TRBV7-6
abundance: -
j_gene: TRBJ2-1
d_gene: TRBD2
CDR3nt: TGTGCCAGCACCAACCCCCCGGGACTACCCCTCAATGAGCAGTTCTTC
CDR3aa: CASTNPPGLPLNEQFF

v_gene: TRBV29-1
abundance: -
j_gene: TRBJ2-7
d_gene: TRBD1
CDR3nt: TGCAGCGCTCAGAGGGACAGGGGGCCCTACGAGCAGTACTTC
CDR3aa: CSAQRDRGPYEQYF

v_gene: TRBV10-2
abundance: -
j_gene: TRBJ2-3
d_gene: TRBD2
CDR3nt: TGCGCCAGCAGTGAGCGGGGACTAGCGGGAGGAAGAGATACGCAGTATTTT
CDR3aa: CASSERGLAGGRDTQYF

v_gene: TRBV15
abundance: -
j_gene: TRBJ2-1
d_gene: -
CDR3nt: TGTGCCACCAGCAGAGAAGGGTCCTATGAGCAGTTCTTC
CDR3aa: CATSREGSYEQFF

v_gene: TRBV7-7
abundance: -
j_gene: TRBJ2-2
d_gene: -
CDR3nt: TGTGCCAGCAGCTTCTCGAGCGGGTACACCGGGGAGCTGTTTTTT
CDR3aa: CASSFSSGYTGELFF

v_gene: TRBV10-3
abundance: -
j_gene: TRBJ1-3
d_gene: TRBD1
CDR3nt: TGTGCCACACAGGGGATTGGAAACACCATATATTTT
CDR3aa: CATQGIGNTIYF

v_gene: TRBV7-6
abundance: -
j_gene: TRBJ2-1
d_gene: -
CDR3nt: TGTGCCAGCAGCTTAATCCGCAGAAGCTCCTACAATGAGCAGTTCTTC
CDR3aa: CASSLIRRSSYNEQFF

v_gene: TRBV27
abundance: -
j_gene: TRBJ2-1
d_gene: TRBD1
CDR3nt: TGTGCCAGCAGTTCCCGGACAGGGCCCGCCAATGAGCAGTTCTTC
CDR3aa: CASSSRTGPANEQFF

v_gene: TRBV2
abundance: -
j_gene: TRBJ2-4
d_gene: TRBD2
CDR3nt: TGTGCCAGCAGTGCTAGCGGACTAGCCAAAAACATTCAGTACTTC
CDR3aa: CASSASGLAKNIQYF

v_gene: TRBV5-1
abundance: -
j_gene: TRBJ2-3
d_gene: TRBD2
CDR3nt: TGCGCCAGCAGCAGGGGACTAGCGCCACAAGGGTGGGATACGCAGTATTTT
CDR3aa: CASSRGLAPQGWDTQYF

v_gene: TRBV28
abundance: -
j_gene: TRBJ2-4
d_gene: TRBD1
CDR3nt: TGTGCCAGCAGTTTATTCCGGGACAGTATCATTCAGTACTTC
CDR3aa: CASSLFRDSIIQYF

v_gene: TRBV11-1
abundance: -
j_gene: TRBJ2-1
d_gene: -
CDR3nt: TGTGCCAGCAGCTTAGCCGGCTTCAATGAGCAGTTCTTC
CDR3aa: CASSLAGFNEQFF

v_gene: TRBV2
abundance: -
j_gene: TRBJ2-2
d_gene: -
CDR3nt: TGTGCCAGCAGCCCCGACAGCAACGGGGAGCTGTTTTTT
CDR3aa: CASSPDSNGELFF

v_gene: TRBV15
abundance: -
j_gene: TRBJ2-1
d_gene: TRBD2
CDR3nt: TGTGCCACCAGCAGAGGAGCGGGAGGCCTCAGCTCCTACAATGAGCAGTTCTTC
CDR3aa: CATSRGAGGLSSYNEQFF

v_gene: TRBV7-8
abundance: -
j_gene: TRBJ1-2
d_gene: -
CDR3nt: TGTGCCAGCAGCTGGGGGACTGTTGACTATGGCTACACCTTC
CDR3aa: CASSWGTVDYGYTF

v_gene: TRBV19
abundance: -
j_gene: TRBJ2-7
d_gene: TRBD2
CDR3nt: TGTGCCAGTAGTAGGACCGGGACTAGGCACTCCTACGAGCAGTACTTC
CDR3aa: CASSRTGTRHSYEQYF

v_gene: TRBV9
abundance: -
j_gene: TRBJ2-7
d_gene: TRBD2
CDR3nt: TGTGCCAGCAGCGTAGACTGGCTAGCGGGAAGCGAGCAGTACTTC
CDR3aa: CASSVDWLAGSEQYF

v_gene: TRBV7-2
abundance: once
j_gene: TRBJ2-7
d_gene: -
CDR3nt: TGTGCCAGCAGCACGCGACAAGCCTACGAGCAGTACTTC
CDR3aa: CASSTRQAYEQYF

v_gene: TRBV5-1
abundance: -
j_gene: TRBJ2-1
d_gene: TRBD2
CDR3nt: TGCGCCAGCAGCTTGAACAGCGGGAGAGGATACAATGAGCAGTTCTTC
CDR3aa: CASSLNSGRGYNEQFF

v_gene: TRBV30
abundance: -
j_gene: TRBJ2-2
d_gene: -
CDR3nt: TGTGCCTGGAGTTCTGGGGCCGGGGAGCTGTTTTTT
CDR3aa: CAWSSGAGELFF

v_gene: TRBV6-1
abundance: -
j_gene: TRBJ2-3
d_gene: -
CDR3nt: TGTGCCAGCAGTGAATGGTTTTTGGTAGGCGGAGGGAGCACAGATACGCAGTATTTT
CDR3aa: CASSEWFLVGGGSTDTQYF

v_gene: TRBV18
abundance: -
j_gene: TRBJ2-1
d_gene: TRBD2
CDR3nt: TGTGCCAGCTCAAGTAGCAGCGGGAGGGCCAACTACAATGAGCAGTTCTTC
CDR3aa: CASSSSSGRANYNEQFF

v_gene: TRBV6-1
abundance: -
j_gene: TRBJ1-1
d_gene: TRBD1
CDR3nt: TGTGCCAGCAGTGAAGCAGGGGACAGGACGGGCACTGAAGCTTTCTTT
CDR3aa: CASSEAGDRTGTEAFF

v_gene: TRBV25-1
abundance: -
j_gene: TRBJ1-3
d_gene: TRBD1
CDR3nt: TGTGCCAGCAGTGAGGGTAGCAGGGGGACTGGAAACACCATATATTTT
CDR3aa: CASSEGSRGTGNTIYF

v_gene: TRBV7-9
abundance: -
j_gene: TRBJ1-2
d_gene: TRBD1
CDR3nt: TGTGCCAGCAGCTTAGCCGGGACAGGGGGCTTTCAGGGCTACACCTTC
CDR3aa: CASSLAGTGGFQGYTF

v_gene: TRBV7-7
abundance: once
j_gene: TRBJ2-2
d_gene: -
CDR3nt: TGTGCCAGCAGCTTAGGTGGGGGAACCGGGGAGCTGTTTTTT
CDR3aa: CASSLGGGTGELFF